These T cell receptor beta chains were read from a single sample in a study of T cell repertoires in cytomegalovirus infection. TCRdb re-called the reads through MiXCR, storing one row per CDR3 protein. The sample holds about 97,000 distinct CDR3 sequences, 15% to 20% seen once. Sequencing was performed on PBMCs. These receptors came from a human donor in good health (CMV status not recorded). Some clones in this sample may be carry-over from other donors' samples. Each CDR3 is given with its conserved first and last residue. Fields, in order: clone size, V gene, D gene, J gene, CDR3 DNA, CDR3 protein. The D gene is left open where the match is weak. Expanded clones are given a class, and other clones once, few, many or no size at all.

>-|TRBV7-2|TRBD1|TRBJ1-2
TGTGCCAGCAGCCCAGGGGACAGGCGTAACTATGGCTACACCTTC
CASSPGDRRNYGYTF
>-|TRBV19|-|TRBJ2-3
TGTGCCAGTAAAAGGAGAACTAGCACAGATACGCAGTATTTT
CASKRRTSTDTQYF
>-|TRBV28|-|TRBJ1-1
TGTGCCAGCAGTTTGCCCAGGGTATCTAGCACTGAAGCTTTCTTT
CASSLPRVSSTEAFF
>few|TRBV6-2/TRBV6-3|-|TRBJ1-5
TGTGCCAGCAGTTACGGGGGGAGGCAGCCCCAGCATTTT
CASSYGGRQPQHF
>many|TRBV7-2|-|TRBJ2-5
TGTGCCAGCAGCCACTCTCAGTACCAAGAGACCCAGTACTTC
CASSHSQYQETQYF
>-|TRBV7-8|-|TRBJ1-2
TGTGCCAGCAGCCGAACCGGGACAACTTATGGCTACACCTTC
CASSRTGTTYGYTF
>many|TRBV7-3|-|TRBJ2-7
TGTGCCAGCAGCTTACTCCGGGGTGACGAGCAGTACTTC
CASSLLRGDEQYF
>few|TRBV19|TRBD1|TRBJ2-1
TGTGCCAGTAGCCACCTACACTCCGGGACAGGGATATACAATGAGCAGTTCTTC
CASSHLHSGTGIYNEQFF
>many|TRBV7-6|-|TRBJ1-1
TGTGCCAGCAGCTCGAGTATGAACACTGAAGCTTTCTTT
CASSSSMNTEAFF
>-|TRBV10-3|TRBD1|TRBJ1-1
TGTGCCATCAGTGAGTTCACACAGGGGGCTGACACTGAAGCTTTCTTT
CAISEFTQGADTEAFF